This TCR beta chain was retrieved from a study of T-cell memory formation after mild COVID-19. Study at large: In these data, TCR clusters were largely donor specific.

With V trimmed by 5 bases and J by 2 bases, 7 bases remained unmatched. This CDR3 spans 15 amino acids. Study-level points and caveats: The study found contracting CD4+ clones mainly in CM and EM and contracting CD8+ clones in EMRA. The pre-infection memory compartment contained some responding clones, suggesting cross-reactive memory joined.

5'RACE with constant-segment primers built TCRalpha and TCRbeta cDNA libraries with UMIs. MiXCR, run by TCRdb on the 5' RACE reads, gives a single entry per CDR3 protein. This sample has around 320,000 distinct CDR3 sequences; 28% occur once, and the top ten carry about 13%. Of note for this clonotype: Its target is not known.

The sequence was obtained from an adult woman who had mild COVID-19 (a few samples of this study predate the infection). Cell type and time point are not known. The sample taken for sequencing was PBMCs or a T cell subset sorted from them (not recorded which). The J gene is TRBJ1-2, the V gene TRBV12-3 or TRBV12-4, with TRBD1 matching 8 bases. The CDR3 DNA sequence: TGTGCCAGCAGTCATGACAGGGGCGGGAACTATGGCTACACCTTC. Its translation is CASSHDRGGNYGYTF.